The rows below give T cell receptor beta chains drawn from one sample of a study of T cells in Graves' hyperthyroidism and ophthalmopathy. TCRdb used MiXCR to reprocess the multiplex PCR reads, holding one entry per CDR3 protein. Among 600,000 to 900,000 distinct CDR3 sequences, about 15% were seen once, and the ten largest hold roughly 8%. The source material was blood. The receptors derive from a man between 18 and 29 years old with Graves' hyperthyroidism. CDR3s include the opening cysteine and the closing phenylalanine or tryptophan. Fields, in order: J gene, D gene, clone size, V gene, CDR3 protein, CDR3 DNA. A D gene is named only where the DNA matches it firmly. Only part of the rows carry a size: once, few, many, or a class if the clone is expanded.

TRBJ2-3	-	-	TRBV6-1	CASSAKTSSTDTQYF	TGTGCCAGCAGTGCTAAAACGTCTAGCACAGATACGCAGTATTTT
TRBJ2-3	-	many	TRBV5-5	CASSLGARVGPDTQYF	TGTGCCAGCAGCTTGGGAGCGCGCGTGGGACCAGATACGCAGTATTTT
TRBJ2-3	-	many	TRBV5-1	CASSLETASTDTQYF	TGCGCCAGCAGCTTGGAGACAGCCAGCACAGATACGCAGTATTTT
TRBJ2-7	TRBD1	-	TRBV4-1	CASSQGGQGNYEQYF	TGCGCCAGCAGCCAAGGGGGACAGGGCAACTACGAGCAGTACTTC
TRBJ2-1	-	few	TRBV20-1	CSARPVGHNEQFF	TGCAGTGCTAGACCCGTGGGCCACAATGAGCAGTTCTTC
TRBJ2-3	-	many	TRBV7-8	CASSFVTDTQYF	TGTGCCAGCAGCTTCGTCACAGATACGCAGTATTTT
TRBJ2-5	-	few	TRBV7-9	CASSIDGTPETQYF	TGTGCCAGCAGCATAGACGGGACTCCCGAGACCCAGTACTTC
TRBJ1-5	-	few	TRBV18	CASSPRVGSNQPQHF	TGTGCCAGCTCACCAAGGGTAGGGAGCAATCAGCCCCAGCATTTT
TRBJ2-1	-	-	TRBV20-1	CSARLREDNYNEQFF	TGCAGTGCTAGATTACGGGAAGACAACTACAATGAGCAGTTCTTC
TRBJ1-2	TRBD1	-	TRBV20-1	CSASGAGTDNYGYTF	TGCAGTGCTAGTGGGGCTGGGACAGACAACTATGGCTACACCTTC
TRBJ2-3	TRBD2	many	TRBV11-3	CASSLVLAADTQYF	TGTGCCAGCAGCTTGGTGCTAGCGGCAGATACGCAGTATTTT
TRBJ2-5	-	many	TRBV28	CASGLTGSWETQYF	TGTGCCAGCGGCCTTACCGGGTCATGGGAGACCCAGTACTTC
TRBJ2-7	-	few	TRBV28	CASSSDSSHSYEQYF	TGTGCCAGCAGTTCCGACTCGTCCCACTCCTACGAGCAGTACTTC
TRBJ1-1	-	few	TRBV5-1	CASSLIGQNTEAFF	TGCGCCAGCAGCTTGATAGGTCAGAACACTGAAGCTTTCTTT
TRBJ1-1	-	-	TRBV7-9	CASSLFGSGNTEAFF	TGTGCCAGCAGCTTATTTGGGTCCGGGAACACTGAAGCTTTCTTT
TRBJ1-4	-	few	TRBV19	CASARDDEKLFF	TGTGCCAGTGCCCGGGACGATGAAAAACTGTTTTTT
TRBJ2-1	TRBD1	many	TRBV18	CASSPQDRTYNEQFF	TGTGCCAGCTCACCCCAGGACAGGACCTACAATGAGCAGTTCTTC
TRBJ2-1	-	many	TRBV12-3/TRBV12-4	CASSFTGSNNEQFF	TGTGCCAGCAGTTTTACGGGTTCGAACAATGAGCAGTTCTTC
TRBJ2-7	TRBD1	many	TRBV6-1	CASSVGTAYEQYF	TGTGCCAGCAGTGTGGGGACAGCCTACGAGCAGTACTTC
TRBJ2-1	-	many	TRBV2	CASSESPGAHNEQFF	TGTGCCAGCAGTGAATCCCCAGGGGCCCACAATGAGCAGTTCTTC
TRBJ2-2	-	few	TRBV27	CATLNTGELFF	TGTGCCACCCTTAACACCGGGGAGCTGTTTTTT
TRBJ2-3	TRBD2	-	TRBV9	CASSMGAGPADTQYF	TGTGCCAGCAGCATGGGAGCGGGGCCGGCAGATACGCAGTATTTT
TRBJ2-7	TRBD1	-	TRBV15	CATSSPGQGFEQYF	TGTGCCACCAGCTCTCCGGGACAGGGGTTCGAGCAGTACTTC